What follows are 6 T cell receptor beta chains derived from one specimen sequenced in a study of blood T cell repertoires in COVID-19 (dated by TCRdb to 2018 to 2020). The library was obtained by the immunoSEQ multiplex PCR assay. What TCRdb holds here is the immuneACCESS table cut down to in-frame rearrangements. Part of the clones is not present; checked against another copy, under half of the missing clones reflect an unresolved V gene, and the others are unexplained. This sample is represented by a few hundred thousand clones; roughly nine tenths of them were singletons. The ten top clones hold 1.9% of the sample. Material: PBMCs or T cells enriched from blood (not recorded which). Receptors originate from a woman aged 55-69 years who had recovered from COVID-19.

This chain joins TRBV19 and TRBJ1-2, with 9 bases fitting TRBD1. There are 16 residues in the CDR3. Germline values: CDR1 LNHDA, CDR2 SQIVND (reference sequence). V lost 5 bases, J lost 1 base, and 8 bases stayed unmatched. The CDR3 region is CASSFRTGAYNYGYTF. CDR3 nucleotides: TGTGCCAGTAGTTTTCGGACAGGGGCCTATAACTATGGCTACACCTTC.

Written as DNA, the CDR3 is TGTGCCAGCAGCTTATATGCGGCCACTGAAGCTTTCTTT. Translated, it gives CASSLYAATEAFF. V usage is TRBV13 and J usage is TRBJ1-1, with D uncertain. Germline lookup yields CDR1 PRHDT and CDR2 FYEKMQ (reference sequence). V was shortened by 2 bases and J by 4 bases, with 8 bases between the two germline ends. The CDR3 consists of 13 residues.

The DNA of the CDR3 is TGTGCCAGTTTAGACAGTCGAGGATCCGAGCAGTACTTC. As protein: CASLDSRGSEQYF. J is TRBJ2-7 and V is TRBV28; perhaps TRBD1 as D (5 bases). The CDR3 runs to 13 residues. Germline V gene lookup returns CDR1 MDHEN and CDR2 SYDVKM. Trimming removed 9 bases from V and 6 bases from J, with 18 bases in between.

The chain uses TRBV7-8 and TRBJ1-5; 7 nucleotides agree with TRBD1. This CDR3 is built from 14 residues. The J segment lost 9 bases and the V segment lost 0 bases, leaving 5 bases of the junction unmatched. Germline V gene sequence: CDR1 SGHVS, CDR2 FQNEAQ. The CDR3 nucleotides are TGTGCCAGCAGCTTAGCGGCGCAGGGGGGGCCCCAGCATTTT. Residues: CASSLAAQGGPQHF.

In this sample, this clone turned up once. CDR3 in amino acids: CAIGGHKYEQYF. CDR3 nucleotide sequence: TGTGCCATCGGAGGTCACAAATACGAGCAGTACTTC. This chain connects TRBV10-3 to TRBJ2-7; a weak D match, TRBD2 (5 bases). Trimming cost V 8 bases and J 4 bases, with 12 bases left between them. Germline lookup yields CDR1 ENHRY and CDR2 SYGVKD. This CDR3 comprises 12 residues.

The gene calls are TRBV7-2 and TRBJ1-4; D is perhaps TRBD1 (6 bases). Germline assignment: CDR1 SGHTA and CDR2 FQGNSA. V shed 3 bases and J shed 2 bases, with 10 bases lying between them. This CDR3 has 15 amino acids. CDR3 region: CASSLGGPTNEKLFF. CDR3 DNA: TGTGCCAGCAGCTTGGGGGGGCCGACTAATGAAAAACTGTTTTTT.